These T cell receptor beta chains were read from a single sample in a study of blood T cell repertoires in COVID-19. Clones were sequenced by immunoSEQ multiplex PCR, and TCRdb holds only the in-frame ones, with some missing. In the table there are 250,000 or so clones, about 87% of which are singletons. The sequencing sample was made of PBMCs or T cells enriched from blood (not recorded which). The receptors originated from a woman aged 45-65 years who had recovered from COVID-19. Each CDR3 is given without its conserved first and last residue. A clone size is listed for some rows: how often the clone was seen (once, few, many), or a class if it is expanded.

J: TRBJ2-3
size: NA
V: TRBV5-1
CDR3: ASSAPGLAGEVTQY

J: TRBJ1-1
size: NA
V: TRBV5-1
CDR3: ASSKGAMNTEAF

J: TRBJ2-2
size: NA
V: TRBV14
CDR3: ASSQDLRVAGELF

J: TRBJ1-1
size: NA
V: TRBV18
CDR3: ASSPGQNTEAF

J: TRBJ2-5
size: NA
V: TRBV28
CDR3: AISGRWGVHEETQY

J: TRBJ1-2
size: NA
V: TRBV6-5
CDR3: ASSLAGNYGYT

J: TRBJ2-3
size: NA
V: TRBV9
CDR3: ASSVGRSMGSTDTQY

J: TRBJ2-7
size: NA
V: TRBV11-2
CDR3: ASSFSSGSSYEQY

J: TRBJ1-4
size: once
V: TRBV19
CDR3: ASKGSSPNEKLF

J: TRBJ2-3
size: few
V: TRBV7-3
CDR3: ASSPTSGRAGDTQY

J: TRBJ2-3
size: NA
V: TRBV4-1
CDR3: ASSQDPSGRAVTDTQY

J: TRBJ2-2
size: NA
V: TRBV5-4
CDR3: ASSLGLGNRPGELF

J: TRBJ2-1
size: NA
V: TRBV27
CDR3: ASSLPPTSGSRKF

J: TRBJ2-7
size: NA
V: TRBV5-8
CDR3: ASSKSGTGGSYEQY

J: TRBJ2-1
size: NA
V: TRBV9
CDR3: ASSVAGTISYNEQF

J: TRBJ2-3
size: NA
V: TRBV7-9
CDR3: ASSQTAGALGDTQY

J: TRBJ2-3
size: NA
V: TRBV6-5
CDR3: ASNLGLAPDTQY

J: TRBJ2-5
size: NA
V: TRBV30
CDR3: AWSVLDRQETQY

J: TRBJ2-3
size: once
V: TRBV5-1
CDR3: ASSEYTDTQY

J: TRBJ1-2
size: NA
V: TRBV19
CDR3: ASNSGTANYGYT

J: TRBJ2-1
size: NA
V: TRBV27
CDR3: ASSSLTSGGAFYNEQF

J: TRBJ2-5
size: NA
V: TRBV7-9
CDR3: ASRKTGTGEETQY

J: TRBJ2-7
size: NA
V: TRBV7-3
CDR3: ASSLRAGASYEQY

J: TRBJ2-1
size: NA
V: TRBV18
CDR3: ASSQGSGSGEQF

J: TRBJ2-1
size: NA
V: TRBV25-1
CDR3: ASSLKGGSSYNEQF

J: TRBJ2-7
size: NA
V: TRBV28
CDR3: ASSFGRQVGLYEQY

J: TRBJ2-1
size: NA
V: TRBV7-6
CDR3: ASSLDTGLAAYNEQF

J: TRBJ2-3
size: once
V: TRBV5-4
CDR3: ASSSSSTGFTDTQY

J: TRBJ1-2
size: NA
V: TRBV6-5
CDR3: ASSPDRYYGYT

J: TRBJ2-3
size: NA
V: TRBV11-1
CDR3: ASSSSSGRTQY

J: TRBJ2-7
size: NA
V: TRBV28
CDR3: ASSWGTGRYEQY